The entry below gives a single T cell receptor beta chain sequence along with its context. Its antigen is not identified. This CDR3 contains 14 residues. V was clipped by 1 base and J by 5 bases, with 11 bases between them. Germline assignment: CDR1 SGHTA and CDR2 FQGNSA. The sample comes from a study of shared clonotypes between healthy human individuals. Study overall: Sampling drew on donors who were two women and three men aged 18 to 49. Each donor's CD4 naive and CD4 memory cells filled three plates apiece, CD8 naive two, and CD8 memory one.

Study results and caveats: A handful of donors had roughly 5% of their naive CD4 clonotypes in common.

Repertoires were generated with immunoSEQ multiplex PCR, while TCRdb's copy carries only in-frame clones and drops some. In the table there are 2.3 million or so clones, 80% to 95% of which are singletons. The chain recombines TRBV7-2 with TRBJ1-1, with D possibly TRBD1 on 5 matching bases. The clonotype was recovered from a man between 18 and 35 years old in good health. Some clones in this sample may be carry-over from other donors' samples. The sequencing input was naive CD4+ T cells from PBMCs. Stated subset: CD45RA+ positively selected. The DNA for the CDR3 is TGTGCCAGCAGCTTAGTGGCAGGGATAACTGAAGCTTTCTTT. Its translation is CASSLVAGITEAFF.